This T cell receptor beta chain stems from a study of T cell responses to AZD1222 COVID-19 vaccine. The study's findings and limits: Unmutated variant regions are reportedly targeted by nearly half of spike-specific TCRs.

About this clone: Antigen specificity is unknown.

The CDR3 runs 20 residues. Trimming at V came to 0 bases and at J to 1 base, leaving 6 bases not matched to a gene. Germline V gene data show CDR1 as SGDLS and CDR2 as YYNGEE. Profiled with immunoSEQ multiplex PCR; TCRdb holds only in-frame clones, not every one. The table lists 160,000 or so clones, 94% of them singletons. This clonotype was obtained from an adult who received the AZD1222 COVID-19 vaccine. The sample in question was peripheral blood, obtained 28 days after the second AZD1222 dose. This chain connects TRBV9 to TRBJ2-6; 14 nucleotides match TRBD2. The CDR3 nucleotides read TGTGCCAGCAGCGTAGAGGGGACTAGCGGGAGCTGGTCTGGGGCCAACGTCCTGACTTTC. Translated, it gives CASSVEGTSGSWSGANVLTF.